This T cell receptor (beta chain) was captured by sequencing in a study of beta chain features in type 1 diabetes. CDR1 and CDR2 from the germline V gene are MDHEN and SYDVKM. Trimming stripped 8 bases from V and 10 bases from J, with 12 bases between. This CDR3 spans 12 amino acids. As every portion of the isolated RNA was reverse transcribed, the sequencing read expressed TCRB transcripts. Using immunoSEQ multiplex PCR, the repertoire was profiled, and TCRdb retains in-frame clones only, with some absent. Among hundreds of thousands of clones, 15% to 17% were seen once, and the ten largest hold around 0.095%.

This receptor was taken from a man aged 18 to 29 in good health. V is TRBV28 and J is TRBJ1-6; D not resolved. Sequenced sample: naive CD4+ T cells from blood. The CDR3 loop is CASQARVSPLHF. The CDR3 bases are TGTGCCAGCCAGGCAAGGGTATCACCCCTCCACTTT.